This entry is about one T cell receptor (beta chain). The CDR3 contains 13 residues. Germline V gene lookup returns CDR1 LGHDT and CDR2 YNNKEL (reference sequence). Between the trimmed V and J ends, which lost 5 bases and 2 bases, there was a span of 10 bases. These data originate in a study of blood T cell repertoires in COVID-19. Overall study context: COVID-19 samples collected from the United States, Italy and Spain covered acute and convalescent phases.

Original handling: From reference gene primer amplification, estimates of nucleated cell counts were derived. Clones were sequenced by immunoSEQ multiplex PCR, and TCRdb holds only the in-frame ones, with some missing. V and J calls and clone size are copied from that table; D and trimming were computed from the DNA. The top ten clones hold approximately 6.6% of a sample with 50,000 to 85,000 clones, 82% of them seen once. The chain combines TRBV3-1 (or the pseudogene TRBV3-2) with TRBJ2-7; weak D call: TRBD2 (5 bases). The receptor comes from a man aged 60 to 75 with acute or convalescent COVID-19. The specimen sequenced was peripheral blood. The CDR3 protein is CASSIGIAYEQYF. The CDR3 coding sequence is TGTGCCAGCAGCATCGGGATAGCCTACGAGCAGTACTTC.